These T cell receptor beta chains were read from a single sample in a study of radiotherapy plus CTLA-4 blockade in lung cancer. Using immunoSEQ multiplex PCR, the repertoire was profiled, and TCRdb retains in-frame clones only, with some absent. This sample yields 50,000 to 65,000 clones, of which around 75% are seen a single time; roughly 8.5% belongs to the top ten. The source material was peripheral blood, sampled from a patient treated with radiotherapy plus ipilimumab. Every receptor here comes from a human donor with non-small cell lung cancer who had a complete response to radiotherapy plus ipilimumab. Each CDR3 is given with its conserved first and last residue. The D gene is left open where the match is weak. The size field is filled for only some rows; it gives once, few, many or a size class.

V gene: TRBV18
D gene: -
J gene: TRBJ1-1
clone size: -
CDR3 DNA: TGTGCCAGCTCACCACTTCAGGGGCGAGGCACTGAAGCTTTCTTT
CDR3 protein: CASSPLQGRGTEAFF

V gene: TRBV7-8
D gene: -
J gene: TRBJ2-5
clone size: -
CDR3 DNA: TGTGCCAGCACCGAGGATACCCAGTACTTC
CDR3 protein: CASTEDTQYF

V gene: TRBV25-1
D gene: TRBD1
J gene: TRBJ2-2
clone size: -
CDR3 DNA: TGTGCCAGCAGTGACCCTCGACAGGGGGCGACGACCGGGGAGCTGTTTTTT
CDR3 protein: CASSDPRQGATTGELFF

V gene: TRBV6-4
D gene: TRBD2
J gene: TRBJ2-2
clone size: -
CDR3 DNA: TGTGCCAGCAGACTAGCGGGAAGTACCGGGGAGCTGTTTTTT
CDR3 protein: CASRLAGSTGELFF

V gene: TRBV29-1
D gene: TRBD1
J gene: TRBJ1-2
clone size: once
CDR3 DNA: TGCAGCGTAAGGACAGGGGGCGGAAGCTATGGCTACACCTTC
CDR3 protein: CSVRTGGGSYGYTF

V gene: TRBV2
D gene: TRBD2
J gene: TRBJ2-5
clone size: once
CDR3 DNA: TGTGCCAGCAGAGGTCCGGGACTAGCGATCGAGACCCAGTACTTC
CDR3 protein: CASRGPGLAIETQYF

V gene: TRBV12-5
D gene: -
J gene: TRBJ2-1
clone size: -
CDR3 DNA: TGTGCTAGTGGTTTGGGTGCAGGGGAGTGGGCAAAGTTCTTC
CDR3 protein: CASGLGAGEWAKFF

V gene: TRBV4-1
D gene: TRBD1
J gene: TRBJ2-5
clone size: -
CDR3 DNA: TGCGCCAGCAGCCACCCGGGACAGGGAGAGACCCAGTACTTC
CDR3 protein: CASSHPGQGETQYF

V gene: TRBV20-1
D gene: TRBD1
J gene: TRBJ1-2
clone size: -
CDR3 DNA: TGCAGTGGGAGGGGGCTTCATGGCTACACCTTC
CDR3 protein: CSGRGLHGYTF

V gene: TRBV12-5
D gene: -
J gene: TRBJ1-5
clone size: -
CDR3 DNA: TGTGCTAGTGGGCAGGGCGGCGATCAGCCCCAGCATTTT
CDR3 protein: CASGQGGDQPQHF

V gene: TRBV5-1
D gene: -
J gene: TRBJ2-7
clone size: -
CDR3 DNA: TGCGCCAGCAGCTTAAGGCAGGGGAAACCCTACGAGCAGTACTTC
CDR3 protein: CASSLRQGKPYEQYF

V gene: TRBV19
D gene: TRBD1
J gene: TRBJ2-4
clone size: -
CDR3 DNA: TGTGCCAGTAGTTCGGAACCGGGACAGGGGACAAAAAACATTCAGTACTTC
CDR3 protein: CASSSEPGQGTKNIQYF

V gene: TRBV7-8
D gene: -
J gene: TRBJ1-5
clone size: -
CDR3 DNA: TGTGCCAGCAGCTTAGTCGCTAGCCCTTATAGCAATCAGCCCCAGCATTTT
CDR3 protein: CASSLVASPYSNQPQHF

V gene: TRBV29-1
D gene: -
J gene: TRBJ2-7
clone size: -
CDR3 DNA: TGCAGCGTTGCTCTCTCCTACGAGCAGTACTTC
CDR3 protein: CSVALSYEQYF

V gene: TRBV27
D gene: TRBD1
J gene: TRBJ1-5
clone size: -
CDR3 DNA: TGTGCCAGCAGGGCACTACAGGGGCATCAGCCCCAGCATTTT
CDR3 protein: CASRALQGHQPQHF

V gene: TRBV9
D gene: TRBD2
J gene: TRBJ2-3
clone size: -
CDR3 DNA: TGTGCCAGCAGCGTTGGACTAGCGGGGAACACAGATACGCAGTATTTT
CDR3 protein: CASSVGLAGNTDTQYF

V gene: TRBV6-5
D gene: -
J gene: TRBJ1-5
clone size: once
CDR3 DNA: TGTGCCAGCAGTTACAGGCTAGATCAGCCCCAGCATTTT
CDR3 protein: CASSYRLDQPQHF

V gene: TRBV25-1
D gene: TRBD1
J gene: TRBJ1-3
clone size: -
CDR3 DNA: TGTGCCAGCAGTGCCGCCTGGGGGGACAGGGAGGGAAACACCATATATTTT
CDR3 protein: CASSAAWGDREGNTIYF

V gene: TRBV7-2
D gene: TRBD1
J gene: TRBJ2-2
clone size: -
CDR3 DNA: TGTGCCAGCAGCCGGACAGGGGTGGACACCGGGGAGCTGTTTTTT
CDR3 protein: CASSRTGVDTGELFF

V gene: TRBV4-1
D gene: TRBD1
J gene: TRBJ1-5
clone size: -
CDR3 DNA: TGCGCCAGCAGCCAAGGACAGGGACCTAGCAATCAGCCCCAGCATTTT
CDR3 protein: CASSQGQGPSNQPQHF

V gene: TRBV10-1
D gene: TRBD2
J gene: TRBJ2-5
clone size: -
CDR3 DNA: TGCGCCAGCAGTGATGGCATGACGGGAGGGCAAGAGACCCAGTACTTC
CDR3 protein: CASSDGMTGGQETQYF

V gene: TRBV7-9
D gene: -
J gene: TRBJ1-5
clone size: few
CDR3 DNA: TGTGCCAGCAGCTCAGACTCGGGGAAGGATCAGCCCCAGCATTTT
CDR3 protein: CASSSDSGKDQPQHF

V gene: TRBV10-2
D gene: TRBD2
J gene: TRBJ2-1
clone size: once
CDR3 DNA: TGCGCCAGCAGTGAAGGTCTAGCGGAAGGAAATGAGCAGTTCTTC
CDR3 protein: CASSEGLAEGNEQFF

V gene: TRBV27
D gene: TRBD1
J gene: TRBJ2-3
clone size: -
CDR3 DNA: TGTGCCAGCAGTTTTAACAGGGGAACAGATACGCAGTATTTT
CDR3 protein: CASSFNRGTDTQYF

V gene: TRBV7-2
D gene: -
J gene: TRBJ2-2
clone size: -
CDR3 DNA: TGTGCCAGCAGCTTAGCGAGTGACGGGGAGCTGTTTTTT
CDR3 protein: CASSLASDGELFF

V gene: TRBV19
D gene: TRBD1
J gene: TRBJ2-1
clone size: few
CDR3 DNA: TGTGCCAGTGAACGAACCCGACAGGGGCGGACAGGCAATGAGCAGTTCTTC
CDR3 protein: CASERTRQGRTGNEQFF

V gene: TRBV19
D gene: TRBD1
J gene: TRBJ2-5
clone size: few
CDR3 DNA: TGTGCCAGTAGCCCGGACAGGGGGCGGTCAGAGACCCAGTACTTC
CDR3 protein: CASSPDRGRSETQYF

V gene: TRBV6-4
D gene: -
J gene: TRBJ1-1
clone size: -
CDR3 DNA: TGTGCCAGCAGCCAGTTTGGTTTCTTT
CDR3 protein: CASSQFGFF

V gene: TRBV7-2
D gene: TRBD2
J gene: TRBJ2-7
clone size: -
CDR3 DNA: TGTGCCAGCAGCCCGCACACTAGCGGGGGGTCCTACGAGCAGTACTTC
CDR3 protein: CASSPHTSGGSYEQYF

V gene: TRBV10-3
D gene: TRBD2
J gene: TRBJ2-6
clone size: few
CDR3 DNA: TGTGCCATCAGGAATGTTCTAGCGGGATTCTCTGGGGCCAACGTCCTGACTTTC
CDR3 protein: CAIRNVLAGFSGANVLTF

V gene: TRBV19
D gene: TRBD1
J gene: TRBJ1-6
clone size: few
CDR3 DNA: TGTGCCAGTAGTCTAGGAGGGACAGGGACCCTGAATTCACCCCTCCACTTT
CDR3 protein: CASSLGGTGTLNSPLHF

V gene: TRBV10-1
D gene: -
J gene: TRBJ2-1
clone size: medium-sized
CDR3 DNA: TGCGCCAGCAGTGAGCGAGGCTACAATGAGCAGTTCTTC
CDR3 protein: CASSERGYNEQFF

V gene: TRBV6-5
D gene: TRBD1
J gene: TRBJ2-1
clone size: -
CDR3 DNA: TGTGCCAGCAGTTACCCCACGGGACAGGGGCGCCAGCAGTTCTTC
CDR3 protein: CASSYPTGQGRQQFF

V gene: TRBV27
D gene: TRBD2
J gene: TRBJ2-2
clone size: -
CDR3 DNA: TGTGCCACTCGGACTAGCGGGAGTCTCACCGGGGAGCTGTTTTTT
CDR3 protein: CATRTSGSLTGELFF

V gene: TRBV12-5
D gene: TRBD2
J gene: TRBJ2-1
clone size: few
CDR3 DNA: TGTGCTAGTGGTTCCTACACAGGGTTGGCGGGAGGTAGTAGTTCCTACAATGAGCAGTTCTTC
CDR3 protein: CASGSYTGLAGGSSSYNEQFF

V gene: TRBV5-3
D gene: -
J gene: TRBJ2-2
clone size: -
CDR3 DNA: TGTGCCAGAAGCTTGGTCGGGCTAGGGGGTACCGGGGAGCTGTTTTTT
CDR3 protein: CARSLVGLGGTGELFF

V gene: TRBV5-4
D gene: -
J gene: TRBJ2-5
clone size: -
CDR3 DNA: TGTGCCAGCAGCCCGGGACTTACAGAGACCCAGTACTTC
CDR3 protein: CASSPGLTETQYF

V gene: TRBV5-1
D gene: -
J gene: TRBJ1-1
clone size: -
CDR3 DNA: TGCGCCAGCAGCCTATTTTCGGACAGTTTGGGGACTGAAGCTTTCTTT
CDR3 protein: CASSLFSDSLGTEAFF

V gene: TRBV5-1
D gene: TRBD1
J gene: TRBJ1-1
clone size: once
CDR3 DNA: TGCGCCAGCAGCCCGGGTCTGGTCAAGGACAGGGTGAAATCGACTGAAGCTTTCTTT
CDR3 protein: CASSPGLVKDRVKSTEAFF

V gene: TRBV9
D gene: TRBD2
J gene: TRBJ2-3
clone size: -
CDR3 DNA: TGTGCCAGCAGCGTATTCCTGACTAGCGGGGGGGCCATCGGAGGGGGGGATACGCAGTATTTT
CDR3 protein: CASSVFLTSGGAIGGGDTQYF

V gene: TRBV5-6
D gene: TRBD2
J gene: TRBJ2-1
clone size: -
CDR3 DNA: TGTGCCAGCACCTCCGAGTTTGAGCGGGAGTACAATGAGCAGTTCTTC
CDR3 protein: CASTSEFEREYNEQFF

V gene: TRBV10-2
D gene: TRBD2
J gene: TRBJ2-5
clone size: -
CDR3 DNA: TGCGCCAGCAGTGAATCGGGGACTAGCGGGACTTTCCAAGAGACCCAGTACTTC
CDR3 protein: CASSESGTSGTFQETQYF

V gene: TRBV5-4
D gene: TRBD1
J gene: TRBJ2-5
clone size: -
CDR3 DNA: TGTGCCAGCAGCTCCGGGACAGGGGGATCAAAGACCCAGTACTTC
CDR3 protein: CASSSGTGGSKTQYF

V gene: TRBV29-1
D gene: -
J gene: TRBJ1-3
clone size: -
CDR3 DNA: TGCAGCGTTGTAGCTGACCATAGCTCTGGAAACACCATATATTTT
CDR3 protein: CSVVADHSSGNTIYF

V gene: TRBV7-2
D gene: TRBD1
J gene: TRBJ1-6
clone size: -
CDR3 DNA: TGTGCCAGCAGCAAACAGGGGTTGGTTAATTCACCCCTCCACTTT
CDR3 protein: CASSKQGLVNSPLHF

V gene: TRBV2
D gene: -
J gene: TRBJ2-1
clone size: -
CDR3 DNA: TGTGCCAGCAGGACTAGGGGTTCCTACAATGAGCAGTTCTTC
CDR3 protein: CASRTRGSYNEQFF

V gene: TRBV5-1
D gene: TRBD2
J gene: TRBJ2-1
clone size: -
CDR3 DNA: TGCGCCAGCAGGGCTAGCGGGAGGGCAGGGCATGAGCAGTTCTTC
CDR3 protein: CASRASGRAGHEQFF

V gene: TRBV5-1
D gene: TRBD1
J gene: TRBJ1-2
clone size: -
CDR3 DNA: TGCGCCAGCAGCCGGACAGGGGAAGGGGGCTATGGCTACACCTTC
CDR3 protein: CASSRTGEGGYGYTF

V gene: TRBV5-6
D gene: TRBD2
J gene: TRBJ2-1
clone size: -
CDR3 DNA: TGTGCCAGCAGCCCCACCTTCGGGGGAGGGAACAATGAGCAGTTCTTC
CDR3 protein: CASSPTFGGGNNEQFF

V gene: TRBV18
D gene: TRBD1
J gene: TRBJ1-5
clone size: -
CDR3 DNA: TGTGCCAGCTCACCCGGGACAGATCAGCCCCAGCATTTT
CDR3 protein: CASSPGTDQPQHF

V gene: TRBV9
D gene: TRBD1
J gene: TRBJ2-3
clone size: -
CDR3 DNA: TGTGCCAGCAGCGCACAGGGGGCATTGAATACGCAGTATTTT
CDR3 protein: CASSAQGALNTQYF

V gene: TRBV9
D gene: TRBD1
J gene: TRBJ1-1
clone size: once
CDR3 DNA: TGTGCCAGCAGCCACGACAGGGACACTGAAGCTTTCTTT
CDR3 protein: CASSHDRDTEAFF

V gene: TRBV6-1
D gene: TRBD1
J gene: TRBJ1-2
clone size: -
CDR3 DNA: TGTGCCAGCCAGGACAGGGGGCTTCTCGGCTACACCTTC
CDR3 protein: CASQDRGLLGYTF

V gene: TRBV19
D gene: TRBD1
J gene: TRBJ1-2
clone size: -
CDR3 DNA: TGTGCCAGTAGTATCACCCCCGGGACAGCGGATAACTATGGCTACACCTTC
CDR3 protein: CASSITPGTADNYGYTF

V gene: TRBV30
D gene: -
J gene: TRBJ1-6
clone size: -
CDR3 DNA: TGTGCCTGGGGGGCAGAATATAATTCACCCCTCCACTTT
CDR3 protein: CAWGAEYNSPLHF

V gene: TRBV5-4
D gene: TRBD1
J gene: TRBJ1-2
clone size: -
CDR3 DNA: TGTGCCAGCTCCACGAGACAGGGAATCGATGGCTACACCTTC
CDR3 protein: CASSTRQGIDGYTF

V gene: TRBV29-1
D gene: -
J gene: TRBJ1-1
clone size: -
CDR3 DNA: TGCAGCGTTGGCCAGGGATTGAACACTGAAGCTTTCTTT
CDR3 protein: CSVGQGLNTEAFF